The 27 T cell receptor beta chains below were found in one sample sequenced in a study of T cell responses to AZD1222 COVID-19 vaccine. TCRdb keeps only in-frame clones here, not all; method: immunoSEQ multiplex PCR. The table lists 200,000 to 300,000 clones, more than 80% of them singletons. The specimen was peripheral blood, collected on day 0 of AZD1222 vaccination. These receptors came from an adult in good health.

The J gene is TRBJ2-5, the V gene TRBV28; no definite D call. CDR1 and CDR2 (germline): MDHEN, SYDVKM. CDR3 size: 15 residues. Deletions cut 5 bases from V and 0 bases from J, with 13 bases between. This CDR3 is CASSRYTQYQETQYF. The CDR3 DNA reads TGTGCCAGCAGTAGGTACACTCAATACCAAGAGACCCAGTACTTC.

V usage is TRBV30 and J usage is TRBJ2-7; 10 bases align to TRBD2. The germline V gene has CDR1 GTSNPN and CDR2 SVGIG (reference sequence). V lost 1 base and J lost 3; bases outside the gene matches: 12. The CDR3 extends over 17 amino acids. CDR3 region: CAWSGYRTSGIYYEQYF. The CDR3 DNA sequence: TGTGCCTGGAGTGGGTACAGGACTAGCGGTATCTACTACGAGCAGTACTTC.

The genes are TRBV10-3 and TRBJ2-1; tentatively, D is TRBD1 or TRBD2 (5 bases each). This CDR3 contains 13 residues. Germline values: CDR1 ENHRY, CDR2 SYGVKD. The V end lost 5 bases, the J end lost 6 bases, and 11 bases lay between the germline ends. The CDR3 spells CAISNGAINEQFF. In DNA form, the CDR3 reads TGTGCCATCAGTAACGGGGCGATCAATGAGCAGTTCTTC.

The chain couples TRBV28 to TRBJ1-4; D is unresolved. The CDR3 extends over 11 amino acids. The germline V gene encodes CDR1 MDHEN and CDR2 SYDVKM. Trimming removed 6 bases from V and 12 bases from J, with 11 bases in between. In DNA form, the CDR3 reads TGTGCCAGCAGGGAGTCAAAGGAACTGTTTTTT. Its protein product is CASRESKELFF.

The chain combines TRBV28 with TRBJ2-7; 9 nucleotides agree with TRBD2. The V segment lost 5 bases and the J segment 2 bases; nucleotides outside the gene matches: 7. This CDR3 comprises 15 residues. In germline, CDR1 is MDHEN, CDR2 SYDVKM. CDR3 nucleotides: TGTGCCAGCAGTCCCGGGACTAGCTCCACCTACGAGCAGTACTTC. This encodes CASSPGTSSTYEQYF.

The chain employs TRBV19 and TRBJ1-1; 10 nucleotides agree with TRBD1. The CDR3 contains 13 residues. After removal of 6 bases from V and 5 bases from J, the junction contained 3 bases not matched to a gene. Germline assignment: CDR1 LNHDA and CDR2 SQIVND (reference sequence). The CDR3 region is CASRWTGGTEAFF. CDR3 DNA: TGTGCCAGTAGGTGGACAGGGGGAACTGAAGCTTTCTTT.

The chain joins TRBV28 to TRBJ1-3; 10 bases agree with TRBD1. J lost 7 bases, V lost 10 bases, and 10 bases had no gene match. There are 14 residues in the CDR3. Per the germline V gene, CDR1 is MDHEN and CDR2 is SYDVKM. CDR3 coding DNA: TGTGCCACCTTTAGACAGGGGGCTAGGAACACCATATATTTT. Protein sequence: CATFRQGARNTIYF.

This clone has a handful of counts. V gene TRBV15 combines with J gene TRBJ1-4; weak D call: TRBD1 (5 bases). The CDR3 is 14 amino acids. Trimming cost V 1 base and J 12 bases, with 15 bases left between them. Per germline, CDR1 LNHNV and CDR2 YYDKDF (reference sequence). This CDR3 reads CATSRVGGPGELFF. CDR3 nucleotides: TGTGCCACCAGCAGAGTTGGCGGTCCGGGGGAACTGTTTTTT.

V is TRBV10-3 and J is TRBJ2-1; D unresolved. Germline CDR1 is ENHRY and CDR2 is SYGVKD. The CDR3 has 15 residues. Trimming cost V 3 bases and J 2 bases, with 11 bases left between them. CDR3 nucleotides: TGTGCCATCAGTGATGGTGTGGAGACCTACAATGAGCAGTTCTTC. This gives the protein CAISDGVETYNEQFF.

The DNA of the CDR3 is TGTGCCAGTAGTATATTGGCAGGCTCTGGAAACACCATATATTTT. Its translation: CASSILAGSGNTIYF. J is TRBJ1-3 and V is TRBV19; D gene uncertain. CDR1 and CDR2 from the germline V gene are LNHDA and SQIVND (reference sequence). Trimming removed 2 bases from V and 0 bases from J, with 8 bases in between. The CDR3 runs to 15 residues.

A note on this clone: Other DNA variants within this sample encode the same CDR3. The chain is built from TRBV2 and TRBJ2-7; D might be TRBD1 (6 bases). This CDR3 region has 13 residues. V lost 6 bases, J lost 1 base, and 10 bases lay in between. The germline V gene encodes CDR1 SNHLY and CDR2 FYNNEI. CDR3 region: CASSRGQSYEQYF. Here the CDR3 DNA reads TGTGCCAGCAGCCGTGGACAGTCCTACGAGCAGTACTTC.

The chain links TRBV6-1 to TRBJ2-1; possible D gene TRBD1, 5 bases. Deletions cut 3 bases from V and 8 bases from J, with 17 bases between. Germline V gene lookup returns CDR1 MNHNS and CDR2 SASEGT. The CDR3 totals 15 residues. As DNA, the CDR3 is TGTGCCAGCAGTGACAGGGTCGGTGGTGGCCATGAGCAGTTCTTC. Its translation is CASSDRVGGGHEQFF.

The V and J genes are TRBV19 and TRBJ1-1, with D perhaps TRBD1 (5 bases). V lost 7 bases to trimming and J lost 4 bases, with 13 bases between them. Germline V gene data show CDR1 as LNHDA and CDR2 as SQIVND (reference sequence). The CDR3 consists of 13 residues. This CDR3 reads CASTSLGGTEAFF. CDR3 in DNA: TGTGCCAGTACCTCATTGGGGGGCACTGAAGCTTTCTTT.

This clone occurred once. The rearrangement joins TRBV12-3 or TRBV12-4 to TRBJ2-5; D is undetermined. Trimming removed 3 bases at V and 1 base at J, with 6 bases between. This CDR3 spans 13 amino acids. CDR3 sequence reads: CASSFAGQETQYF. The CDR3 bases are TGTGCCAGCAGTTTTGCAGGCCAAGAGACCCAGTACTTC.

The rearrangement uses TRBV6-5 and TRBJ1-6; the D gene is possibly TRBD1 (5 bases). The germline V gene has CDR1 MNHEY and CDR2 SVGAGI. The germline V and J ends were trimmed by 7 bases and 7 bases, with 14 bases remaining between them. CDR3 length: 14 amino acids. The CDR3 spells CASTKRDLNSPLHF. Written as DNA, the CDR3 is TGTGCCAGCACTAAACGGGACTTAAATTCACCCCTCCACTTT.

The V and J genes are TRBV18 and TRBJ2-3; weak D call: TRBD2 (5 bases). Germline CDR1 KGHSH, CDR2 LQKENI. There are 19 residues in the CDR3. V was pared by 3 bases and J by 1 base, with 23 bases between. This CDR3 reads CASSPSWVWEHGGTDTQYF. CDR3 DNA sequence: TGTGCCAGCTCACCCTCATGGGTTTGGGAGCACGGAGGCACAGATACGCAGTATTTT.

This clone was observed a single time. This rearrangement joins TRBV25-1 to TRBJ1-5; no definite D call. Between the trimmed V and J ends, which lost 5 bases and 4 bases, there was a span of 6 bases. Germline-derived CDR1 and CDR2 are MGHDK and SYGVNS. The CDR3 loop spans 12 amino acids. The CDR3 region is CASSSLNQPQHF. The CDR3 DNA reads TGTGCCAGCAGTAGTCTGAATCAGCCCCAGCATTTT.

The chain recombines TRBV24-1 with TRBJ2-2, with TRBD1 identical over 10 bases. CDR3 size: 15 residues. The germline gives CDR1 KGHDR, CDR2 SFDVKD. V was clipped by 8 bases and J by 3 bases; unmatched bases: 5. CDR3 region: CATKTGGADTGELFF. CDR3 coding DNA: TGTGCCACCAAGACAGGGGGCGCGGACACCGGGGAGCTGTTTTTT.

CDR3 protein: CASSSRAPVDGYTF. As DNA, the CDR3 is TGTGCCAGCAGCTCGCGTGCCCCTGTGGATGGCTACACCTTC. The chain carries TRBV7-2 and TRBJ1-2, with D unresolved. The V gene's germline CDR1 is SGHTA and CDR2 FQGNSA. Trimming shortened V by 4 bases and J by 6 bases, and 15 bases separated the two germline ends. The CDR3 has 14 residues.

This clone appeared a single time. CDR3 DNA: TGTGCCAGCAGGGGGGGACAGGGGAGTGAGCAGTACTTC. Translating gives CASRGGQGSEQYF. This rearrangement joins TRBV12-3 or TRBV12-4 to TRBJ2-7, with TRBD1 matching over 10 bases. The CDR3 is 13 residues long. Trimming cost V 6 bases and J 7 bases; bases outside gene matches: 6.

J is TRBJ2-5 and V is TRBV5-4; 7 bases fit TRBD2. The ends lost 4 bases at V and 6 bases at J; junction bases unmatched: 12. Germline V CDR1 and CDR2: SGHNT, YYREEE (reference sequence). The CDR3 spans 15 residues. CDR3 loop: CASSDWTRREKTQYF. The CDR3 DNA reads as TGTGCCAGCAGCGACTGGACTAGACGGGAAAAGACCCAGTACTTC.

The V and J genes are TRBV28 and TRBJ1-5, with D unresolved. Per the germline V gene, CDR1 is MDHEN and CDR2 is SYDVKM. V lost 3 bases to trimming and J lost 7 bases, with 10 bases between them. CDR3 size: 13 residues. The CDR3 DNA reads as TGTGCCAGCAGTTTTGCCCCGGGACAGCCCCAGCATTTT. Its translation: CASSFAPGQPQHF.

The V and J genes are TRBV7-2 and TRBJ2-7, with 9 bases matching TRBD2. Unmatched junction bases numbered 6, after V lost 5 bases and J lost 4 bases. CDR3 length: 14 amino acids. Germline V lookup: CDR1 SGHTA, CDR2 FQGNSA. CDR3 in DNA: TGTGCCAGCAGCCCAGGACTAGCGTTGTACGAGCAGTACTTC. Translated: CASSPGLALYEQYF.

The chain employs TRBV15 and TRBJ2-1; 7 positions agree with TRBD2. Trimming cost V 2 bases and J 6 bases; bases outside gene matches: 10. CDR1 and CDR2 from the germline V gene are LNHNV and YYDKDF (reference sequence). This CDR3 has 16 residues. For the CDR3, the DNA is TGTGCCACCAGCAGACCGCGGGCGGGAGTCGGCAATGAGCAGTTCTTC. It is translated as CATSRPRAGVGNEQFF. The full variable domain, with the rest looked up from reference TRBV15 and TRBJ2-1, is DAMVIQNPRYQVTQFGKPVTLSCSQTLNHNVMYWYQQKSSQAPKLLFHYYDKDFNNEADTPDNFQSRRPNTSFCFLDIRSPGLGDTAMYLCATSRPRAGVGNEQFFGPGTRLTVL.

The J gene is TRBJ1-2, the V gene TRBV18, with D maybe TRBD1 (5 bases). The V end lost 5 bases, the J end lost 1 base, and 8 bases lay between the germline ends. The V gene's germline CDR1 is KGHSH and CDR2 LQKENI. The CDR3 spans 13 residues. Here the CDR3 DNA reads TGTGCCAGCTCAGCCGACAGTAACTATGGCTACACCTTC. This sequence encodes CASSADSNYGYTF.

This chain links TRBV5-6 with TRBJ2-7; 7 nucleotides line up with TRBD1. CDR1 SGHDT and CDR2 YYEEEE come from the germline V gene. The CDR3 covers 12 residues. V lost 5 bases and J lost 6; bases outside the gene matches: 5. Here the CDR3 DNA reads TGTGCCAGCAGAAGGACAGGTGGCGAGCAGTACTTC. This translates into CASRRTGGEQYF.

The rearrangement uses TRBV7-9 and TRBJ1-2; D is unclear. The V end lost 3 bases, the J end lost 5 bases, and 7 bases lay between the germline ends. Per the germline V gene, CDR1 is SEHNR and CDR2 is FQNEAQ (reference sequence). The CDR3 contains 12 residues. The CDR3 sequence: CASSFSEYGYTF. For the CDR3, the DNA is TGTGCCAGCAGCTTCTCGGAGTATGGCTACACCTTC. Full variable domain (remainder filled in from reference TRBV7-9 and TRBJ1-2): DTGVSQNPRHKITKRGQNVTFRCDPISEHNRLYWYRQTLGQGPEFLTYFQNEAQLEKSRLLSDRFSAERPKGSFSTLEIQRTEQGDSAMYLCASSFSEYGYTFGSGTRLTVV.